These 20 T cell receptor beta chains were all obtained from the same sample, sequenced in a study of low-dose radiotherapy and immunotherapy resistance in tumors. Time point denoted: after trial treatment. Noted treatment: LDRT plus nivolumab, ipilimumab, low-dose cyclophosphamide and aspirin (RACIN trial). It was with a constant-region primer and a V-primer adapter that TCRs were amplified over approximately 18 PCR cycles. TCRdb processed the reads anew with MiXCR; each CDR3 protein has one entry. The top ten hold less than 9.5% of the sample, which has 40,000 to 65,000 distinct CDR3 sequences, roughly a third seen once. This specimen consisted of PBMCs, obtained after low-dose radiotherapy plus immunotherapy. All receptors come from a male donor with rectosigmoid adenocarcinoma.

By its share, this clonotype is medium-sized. The CDR3 DNA follows: TGTGCCAGCAGCTTGTGGACGGCCGGGGAGCTGTTTTTT. Translated: CASSLWTAGELFF. V and J are TRBV5-4 and TRBJ2-2; D ambiguous. Looked up from germline, CDR1 is SGHNT and CDR2 is YYREEE (reference sequence). The CDR3 covers 13 residues. Trimming took 1 base from V and 6 from J, leaving 7 bases between them.

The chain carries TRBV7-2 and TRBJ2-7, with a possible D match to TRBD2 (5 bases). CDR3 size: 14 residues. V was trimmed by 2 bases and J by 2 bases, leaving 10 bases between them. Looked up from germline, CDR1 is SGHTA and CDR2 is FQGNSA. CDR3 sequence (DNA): TGTGCCAGCAGCTTATCCTTCGGGGCCTACGAGCAGTACTTC. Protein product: CASSLSFGAYEQYF.

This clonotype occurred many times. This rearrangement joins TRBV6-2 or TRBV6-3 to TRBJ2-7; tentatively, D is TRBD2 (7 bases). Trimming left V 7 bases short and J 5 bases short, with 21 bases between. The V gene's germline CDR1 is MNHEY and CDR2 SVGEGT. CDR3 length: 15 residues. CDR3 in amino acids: CASKKRTGTNDEQYF. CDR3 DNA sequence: TGTGCCAGCAAAAAACGAACAGGGACTAACGACGAGCAGTACTTC.

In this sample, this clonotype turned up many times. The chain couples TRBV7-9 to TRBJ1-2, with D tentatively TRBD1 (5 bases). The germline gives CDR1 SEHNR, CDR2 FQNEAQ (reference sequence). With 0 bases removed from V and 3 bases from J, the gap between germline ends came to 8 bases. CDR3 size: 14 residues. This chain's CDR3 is CASSLAGLDYGYTF. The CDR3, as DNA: TGTGCCAGCAGCTTAGCGGGACTGGACTATGGCTACACCTTC.

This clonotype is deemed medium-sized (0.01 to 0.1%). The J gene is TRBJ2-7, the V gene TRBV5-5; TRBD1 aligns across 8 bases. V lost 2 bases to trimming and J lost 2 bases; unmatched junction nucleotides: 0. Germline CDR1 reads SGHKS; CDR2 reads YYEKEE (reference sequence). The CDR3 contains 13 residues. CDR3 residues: CASSLQGAYEQYF. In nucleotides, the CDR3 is TGTGCCAGCAGCTTACAGGGGGCCTACGAGCAGTACTTC.

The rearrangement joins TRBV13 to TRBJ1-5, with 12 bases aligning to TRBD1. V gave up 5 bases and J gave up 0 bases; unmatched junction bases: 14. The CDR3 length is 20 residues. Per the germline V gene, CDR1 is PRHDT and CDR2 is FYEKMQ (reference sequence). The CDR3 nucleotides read TGTGCCAGCAGCCCACGCTCAGGGACAGGGGGCTCGGTTAGCAATCAGCCCCAGCATTTT. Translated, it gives CASSPRSGTGGSVSNQPQHF.

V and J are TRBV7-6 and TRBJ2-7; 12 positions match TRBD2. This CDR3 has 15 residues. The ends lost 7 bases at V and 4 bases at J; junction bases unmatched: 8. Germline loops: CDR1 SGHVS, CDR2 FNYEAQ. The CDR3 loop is CASTILAGGLYEQYF. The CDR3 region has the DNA TGTGCCAGCACCATACTAGCGGGAGGATTATACGAGCAGTACTTC.

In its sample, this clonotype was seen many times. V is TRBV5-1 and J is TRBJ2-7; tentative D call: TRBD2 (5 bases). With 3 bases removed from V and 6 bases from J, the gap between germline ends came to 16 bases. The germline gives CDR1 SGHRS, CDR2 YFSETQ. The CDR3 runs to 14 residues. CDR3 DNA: TGCGCCAGCAGCTCCATCTACAACGGAGGCGAGCAGTACTTC. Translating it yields CASSSIYNGGEQYF.

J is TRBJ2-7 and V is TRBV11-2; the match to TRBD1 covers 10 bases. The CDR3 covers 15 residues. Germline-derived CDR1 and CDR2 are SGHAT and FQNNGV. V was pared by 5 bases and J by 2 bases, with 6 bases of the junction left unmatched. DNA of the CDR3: TGTGCCAGCAGCCTGCCCGGGACAGGGGCCTACGAGCAGTACTTC. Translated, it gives CASSLPGTGAYEQYF.

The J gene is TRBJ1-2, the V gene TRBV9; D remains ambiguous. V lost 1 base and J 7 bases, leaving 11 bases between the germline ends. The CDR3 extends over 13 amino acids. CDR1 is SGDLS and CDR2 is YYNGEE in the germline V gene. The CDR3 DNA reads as TGTGCCAGCAGCGTATCCCCGGGTAGTGGCTACACCTTC. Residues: CASSVSPGSGYTF.

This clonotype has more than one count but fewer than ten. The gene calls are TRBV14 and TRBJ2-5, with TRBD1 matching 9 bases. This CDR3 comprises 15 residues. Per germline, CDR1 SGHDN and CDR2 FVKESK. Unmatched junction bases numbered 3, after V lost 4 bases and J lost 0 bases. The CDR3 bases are TGTGCCAGCAGCCGAGACAGGGGGGACCAAGAGACCCAGTACTTC. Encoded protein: CASSRDRGDQETQYF.

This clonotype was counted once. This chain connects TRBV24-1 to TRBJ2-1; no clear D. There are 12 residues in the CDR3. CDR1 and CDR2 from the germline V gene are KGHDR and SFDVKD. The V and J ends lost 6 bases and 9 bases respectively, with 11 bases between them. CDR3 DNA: TGTGCCACCAGTCTCCGGCTCGGTGAGCAGTTCTTC. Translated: CATSLRLGEQFF.

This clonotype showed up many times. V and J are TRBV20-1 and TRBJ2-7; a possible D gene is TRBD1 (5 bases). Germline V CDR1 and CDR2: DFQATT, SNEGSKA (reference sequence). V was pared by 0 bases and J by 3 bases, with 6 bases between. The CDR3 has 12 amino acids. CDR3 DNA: TGCAGTGCTAGAGATGACAGCTACGAGCAGTACTTC. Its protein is CSARDDSYEQYF.

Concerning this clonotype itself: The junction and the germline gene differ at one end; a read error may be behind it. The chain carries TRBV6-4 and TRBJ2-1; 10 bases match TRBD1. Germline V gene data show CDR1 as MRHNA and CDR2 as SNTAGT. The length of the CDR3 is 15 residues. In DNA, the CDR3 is TGTGCCATCAGTGACTCGGACAGGGGGGTCAATGAGCAGTTCTTC. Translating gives CAISDSDRGVNEQFF.

This chain's CDR3 is CSALPLSTSGGQETQYF. The CDR3 DNA is TGCAGTGCCCTGCCCCTCTCGACTAGCGGGGGCCAAGAGACCCAGTACTTC. V usage is TRBV20-1 and J usage is TRBJ2-5; 12 bases are a match to TRBD2. In germline, CDR1 is DFQATT, CDR2 SNEGSKA (reference sequence). This CDR3 region has 17 residues. V gave up 6 bases and J gave up 1 base; unmatched junction bases: 12.

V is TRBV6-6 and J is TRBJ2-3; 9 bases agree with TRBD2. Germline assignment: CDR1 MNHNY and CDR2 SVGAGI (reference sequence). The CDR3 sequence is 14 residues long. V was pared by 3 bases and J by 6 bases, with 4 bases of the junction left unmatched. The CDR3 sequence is CASSYLSGGDTQYF. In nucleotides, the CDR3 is TGTGCCAGCAGTTATCTAAGCGGGGGGGATACGCAGTATTTT.

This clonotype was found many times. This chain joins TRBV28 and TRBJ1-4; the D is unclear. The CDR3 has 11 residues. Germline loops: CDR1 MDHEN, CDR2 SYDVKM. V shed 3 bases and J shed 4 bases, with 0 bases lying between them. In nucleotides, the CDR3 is TGTGCCAGCAGTTTTAATGAAAAACTGTTTTTT. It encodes CASSFNEKLFF.

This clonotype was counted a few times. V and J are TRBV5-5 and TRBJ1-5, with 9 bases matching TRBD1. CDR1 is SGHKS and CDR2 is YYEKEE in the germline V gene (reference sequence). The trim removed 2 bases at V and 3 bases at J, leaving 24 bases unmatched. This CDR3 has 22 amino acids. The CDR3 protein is CASSFFSWKNPDRGSSNQPQHF. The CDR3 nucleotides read TGTGCCAGCAGCTTCTTCTCCTGGAAAAACCCCGACAGGGGGTCGTCCAATCAGCCCCAGCATTTT.

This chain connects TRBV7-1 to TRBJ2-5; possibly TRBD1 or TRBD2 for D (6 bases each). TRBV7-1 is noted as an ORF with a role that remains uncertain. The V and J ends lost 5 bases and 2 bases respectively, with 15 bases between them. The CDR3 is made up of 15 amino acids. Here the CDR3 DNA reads TGTGCCAGCAGCCCTAACCGGGGGCCACAAGAGACCCAGTACTTC. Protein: CASSPNRGPQETQYF.

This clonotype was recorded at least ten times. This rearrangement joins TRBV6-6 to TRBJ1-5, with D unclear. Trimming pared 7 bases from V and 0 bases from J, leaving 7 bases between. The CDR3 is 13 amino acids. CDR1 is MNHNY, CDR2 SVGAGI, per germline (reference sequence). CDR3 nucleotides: TGTGCCAGCATGACACATAGCAATCAGCCCCAGCATTTT. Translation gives CASMTHSNQPQHF.